These T cell receptor beta chains were read from a single sample in a study of control samples from healthy donors and cancer patients. Method: immunoSEQ multiplex PCR; TCRdb's copy keeps in-frame clones and lacks some. Among about 44,000 clones listed, around 87% were seen once. Sequencing was carried out using PBMCs. All receptors come from a woman aged 55-75 years with lung cancer. The CDR3 runs from the conserved cysteine through the conserved F or W. A D gene is named only where the DNA matches it firmly. Some rows have no size entry. The others give once, few or many, or a class for an expanded clone.

v_call	d_call	clone_size	j_call	cdr3_aa	cdr3_nt
TRBV2	.	.	TRBJ1-5	CASSTEGGLQPQHF	TGTGCCAGCAGTACTGAGGGGGGCCTTCAGCCCCAGCATTTT
TRBV6-5	.	once	TRBJ2-7	CASRRPGEPREQYF	TGTGCCAGCAGACGCCCGGGGGAGCCTCGCGAGCAGTACTTC
TRBV20-1	TRBD2	once	TRBJ2-7	CSARGPGLAVF	TGCAGTGCTAGGGGTCCGGGACTAGCTGTATTC
TRBV28	TRBD1	once	TRBJ1-2	CASRQTGGGGYTF	TGTGCCAGCAGACAAACAGGGGGCGGAGGCTACACCTTC
TRBV11-1	.	.	TRBJ2-2	CASSLVWDTGELFF	TGTGCCAGCAGCTTAGTCTGGGACACCGGGGAGCTGTTTTTT
TRBV18	.	.	TRBJ2-1	CASSPLWGDYNEQFF	TGTGCCAGCTCACCCCTCTGGGGGGACTACAATGAGCAGTTCTTC
TRBV4-1	.	.	TRBJ2-7	CASSREGRHEQYF	TGCGCCAGCAGCCGAGAGGGACGGCACGAGCAGTACTTC
TRBV5-5	.	.	TRBJ2-3	CASSLTLQRTDTQYF	TGTGCCAGCAGCTTGACGTTGCAGAGAACAGATACGCAGTATTTT
TRBV29-1	TRBD1	.	TRBJ1-2	CSVEDPGQLDYGYTF	TGCAGCGTTGAAGACCCGGGACAGCTAGACTATGGCTACACCTTC
TRBV13	TRBD2	.	TRBJ2-5	CASSLALAGVETQYF	TGTGCCAGCAGCTTAGCTCTAGCGGGAGTAGAGACCCAGTACTTC
TRBV27	.	.	TRBJ2-3	CASSLRLNHRDTQYF	TGTGCCAGCAGTTTGCGACTTAATCACAGGGATACGCAGTATTTT
TRBV30	.	.	TRBJ1-1	CAWNGLNTEAFF	TGTGCCTGGAACGGATTGAACACTGAAGCTTTCTTT
TRBV2	.	.	TRBJ1-1	CASSAQGGGTEAFF	TGTGCCAGCAGTGCTCAGGGAGGAGGGACTGAAGCTTTCTTT
TRBV5-4	TRBD1	.	TRBJ1-1	CASSLAAGGLNTEAFF	TGTGCCAGCAGCTTGGCTGCAGGGGGCTTGAACACTGAAGCTTTCTTT
TRBV29-1	.	.	TRBJ2-3	CSVDTTRDTQYF	TGCAGCGTTGATACTACCCGAGATACGCAGTATTTT
TRBV30	.	.	TRBJ1-1	CAWSIDRNTEAFF	TGTGCCTGGAGTATAGACAGGAACACTGAAGCTTTCTTT
TRBV27	.	.	TRBJ1-4	CASSDSTNEKLFF	TGTGCCAGCAGTGACTCCACGAATGAAAAACTGTTTTTT
TRBV7-2	.	.	TRBJ1-1	CASSLQRNTEAFF	TGTGCCAGCAGTTTACAGAGGAACACTGAAGCTTTCTTT
TRBV27	TRBD1	.	TRBJ1-3	CASSLDRGPGNTIYF	TGTGCCAGCAGTTTAGACAGGGGGCCTGGAAACACCATATATTTT
TRBV7-2	.	.	TRBJ1-2	CASSLLPRVNYGYTF	TGTGCCAGCAGCTTACTTCCTAGGGTCAACTATGGCTACACCTTC
TRBV25-1	TRBD2	.	TRBJ2-2	CASSEGRGGPIGELFF	TGTGCCAGCAGTGAGGGTCGGGGAGGGCCCATCGGGGAGCTGTTTTTT
TRBV5-4	.	.	TRBJ1-1	CASSLDGGWLDTEAFF	TGTGCCAGCAGCTTGGACGGGGGCTGGTTGGACACTGAAGCTTTCTTT
TRBV7-2	.	few	TRBJ2-5	CASSLPGGGETQYF	TGTGCCAGCAGCTTACCGGGAGGGGGCGAGACCCAGTACTTC
TRBV4-2	.	.	TRBJ1-5	CASSQEGGLGNQPQHF	TGTGCCAGCAGCCAAGAAGGGGGGCTGGGCAATCAGCCCCAGCATTTT
TRBV2	.	.	TRBJ1-2	CASSTDSPYGYTF	TGTGCCAGCAGTACCGACTCCCCTTATGGCTACACCTTC
TRBV9	TRBD2	.	TRBJ2-3	CASSVGEGGTFRTDTQYF	TGTGCCAGCAGCGTCGGGGAGGGCGGGACCTTCCGCACAGATACGCAGTATTTT
TRBV9	.	.	TRBJ1-5	CASSPRPGQNQPQHF	TGTGCCAGCAGCCCACGCCCGGGGCAAAATCAGCCCCAGCATTTT
TRBV6-5	.	.	TRBJ1-2	CASSYRGNGYTF	TGTGCCAGCAGTTACAGGGGGAATGGCTACACCTTC
TRBV6-5	.	.	TRBJ1-6	CASSYARGRNSPLHF	TGTGCCAGCAGTTACGCTCGGGGGCGGAATTCACCCCTCCACTTT
TRBV28	.	.	TRBJ2-2	CASSPLAGELFF	TGTGCCAGCAGTCCGCTAGCCGGGGAGCTGTTTTTT
TRBV3-1/TRBV3-2	.	.	TRBJ2-7	CASSQGVGEQYF	TGTGCCAGCAGCCAGGGGGTGGGCGAGCAGTACTTC
TRBV12-3/TRBV12-4	.	.	TRBJ1-2	CASSLVWGRGYTF	TGTGCCAGCAGTTTAGTATGGGGTCGTGGCTACACCTTC
TRBV19	.	.	TRBJ1-1	CASSEYRQRNTEAFF	TGTGCCAGTAGTGAATACAGACAAAGGAACACTGAAGCTTTCTTT
TRBV14	TRBD2	.	TRBJ2-7	CASSQDRRLAGSYEQYF	TGTGCCAGCAGCCAAGATCGAAGACTAGCGGGCTCCTACGAGCAGTACTTC
TRBV19	.	.	TRBJ2-7	CASSRRAGDSYEQYF	TGTGCCAGTAGTAGGAGGGCAGGTGACTCCTACGAGCAGTACTTC
TRBV5-1	TRBD1	.	TRBJ1-2	CASSFTGGLTNYGYTF	TGCGCCAGCAGCTTCACAGGGGGCCTAACTAACTATGGCTACACCTTC
TRBV24-1	TRBD1	.	TRBJ2-1	CATSRDRVWDEQFF	TGTGCCACCAGCCGGGACAGGGTGTGGGATGAGCAGTTCTTC
TRBV18	.	.	TRBJ1-2	CASSPVQGREEGYTF	TGTGCCAGCTCACCAGTCCAGGGCAGGGAGGAGGGCTACACCTTC
TRBV18	TRBD1	once	TRBJ1-4	CASSPNEGVDRGEKLFF	TGTGCCAGCTCACCAAACGAGGGAGTCGACAGGGGGGAAAAACTGTTTTTT
TRBV28	.	few	TRBJ2-7	CASRATREQYF	TGTGCCAGCAGGGCGACTCGTGAGCAGTACTTC
TRBV6-5	.	.	TRBJ2-4	CASRAGTNIQYF	TGTGCCAGCAGGGCGGGGACGAACATTCAGTACTTC
TRBV19	.	.	TRBJ2-1	CASSIVLAPYNEQFF	TGTGCCAGTAGTATAGTTCTAGCGCCGTACAATGAGCAGTTCTTC
TRBV7-2	.	.	TRBJ1-5	CASSLRQGQPQHF	TGTGCCAGCAGCTTACGTCAGGGGCAGCCCCAGCATTTT
TRBV7-9	TRBD1	.	TRBJ1-2	CASSQNRDSVTF	TGTGCCAGCAGCCAGAACCGGGACAGTGTTACCTTC
TRBV6-1	.	.	TRBJ1-1	CASSENVGGLDTEAFF	TGTGCCAGCAGTGAAAATGTAGGGGGATTGGACACTGAAGCTTTCTTT
TRBV29-1	.	.	TRBJ1-1	CSVEEFESTEAFF	TGCAGCGTTGAAGAGTTTGAGTCCACTGAAGCTTTCTTT
TRBV12-3/TRBV12-4	.	.	TRBJ2-3	CASSSIQDTQYF	TGTGCCAGCAGTTCGATCCAAGATACGCAGTATTTT